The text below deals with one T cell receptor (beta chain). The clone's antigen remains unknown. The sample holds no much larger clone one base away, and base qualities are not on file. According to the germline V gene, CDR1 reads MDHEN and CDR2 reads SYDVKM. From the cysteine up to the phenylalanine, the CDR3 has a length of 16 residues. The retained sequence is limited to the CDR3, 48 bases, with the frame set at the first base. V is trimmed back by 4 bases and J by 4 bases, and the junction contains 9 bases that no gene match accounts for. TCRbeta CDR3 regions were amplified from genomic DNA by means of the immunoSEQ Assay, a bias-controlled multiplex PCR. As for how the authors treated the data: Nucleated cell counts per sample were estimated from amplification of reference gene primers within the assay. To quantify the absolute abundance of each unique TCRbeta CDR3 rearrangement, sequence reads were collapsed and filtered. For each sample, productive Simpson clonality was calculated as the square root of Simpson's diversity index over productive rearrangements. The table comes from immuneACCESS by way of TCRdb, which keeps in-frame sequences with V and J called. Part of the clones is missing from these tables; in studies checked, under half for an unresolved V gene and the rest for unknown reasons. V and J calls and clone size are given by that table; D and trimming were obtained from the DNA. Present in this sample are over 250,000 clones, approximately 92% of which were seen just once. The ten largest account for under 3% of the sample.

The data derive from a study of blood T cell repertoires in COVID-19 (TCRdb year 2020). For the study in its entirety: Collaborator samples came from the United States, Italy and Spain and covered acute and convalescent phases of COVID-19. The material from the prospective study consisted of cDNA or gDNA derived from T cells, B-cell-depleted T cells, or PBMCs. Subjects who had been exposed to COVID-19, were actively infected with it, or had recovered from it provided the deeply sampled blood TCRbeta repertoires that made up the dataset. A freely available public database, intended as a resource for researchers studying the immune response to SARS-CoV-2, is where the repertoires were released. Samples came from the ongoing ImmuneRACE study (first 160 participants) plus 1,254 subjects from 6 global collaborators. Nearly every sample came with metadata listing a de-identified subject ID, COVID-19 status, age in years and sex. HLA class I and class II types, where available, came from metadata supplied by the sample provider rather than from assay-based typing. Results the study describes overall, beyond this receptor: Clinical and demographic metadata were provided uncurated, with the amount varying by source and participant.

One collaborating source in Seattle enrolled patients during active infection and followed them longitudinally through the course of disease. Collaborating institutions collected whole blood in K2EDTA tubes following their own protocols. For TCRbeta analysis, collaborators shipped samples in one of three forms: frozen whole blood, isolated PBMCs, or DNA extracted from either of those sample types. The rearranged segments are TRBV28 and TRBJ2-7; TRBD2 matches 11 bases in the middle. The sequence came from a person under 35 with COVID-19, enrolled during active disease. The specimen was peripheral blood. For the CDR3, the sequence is CASSSLELAGVYEQYF. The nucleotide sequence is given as TGTGCCAGCAGTTCCCTGGAACTAGCGGGAGTATACGAGCAGTACTTC.